This T cell receptor beta chain came from a study of blood T cells in healthy people across ages. CDR1 is SGHTA and CDR2 is FQGNSA in the germline V gene. Trimming removed 1 base at V and 7 bases at J, with 8 bases between. The CDR3 has 12 amino acids. Through a sample-barcoded 5' primer and a J-beta primer mix, a second PCR was run for roughly 6 to 12 cycles. A template-switch adaptor with 12 random nucleotides tagged each cDNA molecule. Via MiXCR, TCRdb re-called the 5' RACE reads, giving one row per CDR3 protein. The sample lists roughly 900,000 distinct CDR3 sequences, roughly 43% occurring once. Study findings and constraints: In the absence of known donor CMV status, changes in expanded clonotypes were possibly confounded.

A word on this clonotype: Its antigen is undetermined.

The sample providers were healthy Caucasian people from Russia, aged roughly 6 to 90. Samples each yielded at least 6 micrograms of total RNA. This chain joins TRBV7-2 and TRBJ2-7; no clear D. Sequencing used blood. The sequence derives from a man aged 30 to 45 in good health. The CDR3 here is CASSLDSGEQYF. The CDR3 DNA is TGTGCCAGCAGCTTAGATAGTGGTGAGCAGTACTTC.